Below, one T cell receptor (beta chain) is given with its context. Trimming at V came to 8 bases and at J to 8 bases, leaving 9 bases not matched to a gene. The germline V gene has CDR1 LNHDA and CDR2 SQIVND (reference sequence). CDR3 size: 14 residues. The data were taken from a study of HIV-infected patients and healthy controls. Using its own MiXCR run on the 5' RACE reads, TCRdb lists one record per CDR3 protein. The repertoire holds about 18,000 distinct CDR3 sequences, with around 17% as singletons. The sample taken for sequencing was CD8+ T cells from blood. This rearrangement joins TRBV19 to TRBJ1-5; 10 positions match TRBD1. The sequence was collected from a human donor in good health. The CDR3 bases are TGTGCCAGTTCCGGGACAGGGGATTCGGAGCCCCAGCATTTT. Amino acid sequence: CASSGTGDSEPQHF. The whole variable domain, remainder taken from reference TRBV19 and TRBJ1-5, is DGGITQSPKYLFRKEGQNVTLSCEQNLNHDAMYWYRQDPGQGLRLIYYSQIVNDFQKGDIAEGYSVSREKKESFPLTVTSAQKNPTAFYLCASSGTGDSEPQHFGDGTRLSIL.